Each of the 2 T cell receptor beta chains below was sequenced from the same sample in a study of blood T cells in healthy people across ages. The second PCR ran about 6 to 11 cycles with a sample-barcoded 5' primer and J-beta primers. Using its own MiXCR run on the 5' RACE reads, TCRdb lists one record per CDR3 protein. The sample yields around 600,000 distinct CDR3 sequences, 45% to 55% seen once. The sequencing sample was made of blood. The receptors come from a man older than 75 in good health.

This chain connects TRBV5-1 to TRBJ2-7; 10 bases align to TRBD1. This CDR3 spans 15 amino acids. The trim removed 3 bases at V and 6 bases at J, leaving 9 bases unmatched. Germline V gene sequence: CDR1 SGHRS, CDR2 YFSETQ. The CDR3 loop is CASSSPGQGIREQYF. In nucleotides, the CDR3 is TGCGCCAGCAGCTCCCCGGGACAGGGGATCCGCGAGCAGTACTTC.

As DNA, the CDR3 is TGTGCCAGCAGCGTAGTATCCGGGAGGACTGAAGCTTTCTTT. Translation gives CASSVVSGRTEAFF. This rearrangement joins TRBV9 to TRBJ1-1; unclear D gene. Trimming took off 0 bases at V and 5 bases at J, with 11 bases between the two ends. The CDR3 length is 14 residues. CDR1 is SGDLS, CDR2 YYNGEE, per germline.